One and the same sample provided the 17 T cell receptor beta chains below, sequenced in a study of cytomegalovirus exposure and HLA in healthy donors. 13 Jbeta primers and 60 Vbeta primers were used for the PCR. This table comes from immunoSEQ multiplex PCR, and its TCRdb copy is limited to in-frame clones, with some not included. This repertoire includes about 160,000 clones. Sequences were obtained from PBMCs. These receptors were taken from a woman aged 45-59 years in good health and CMV-seronegative.

The chain joins TRBV27 to TRBJ2-7; TRBD1 agrees at 10 bases. Unmatched junction bases numbered 6, after V lost 5 bases and J lost 2 bases. The CDR3 totals 15 residues. Per germline, CDR1 MNHEY and CDR2 SMNVEV (reference sequence). The CDR3: CASSPAGTGAYEQYF. The CDR3 nucleotides are TGTGCCAGCAGTCCAGCCGGGACAGGGGCCTACGAGCAGTACTTC.

The genes are TRBV29-1 and TRBJ1-1; TRBD1 is a possible D gene (5 bases). CDR1 and CDR2 from the germline V gene are SQVTM and ANQGSEA. The V and J ends lost 2 bases and 3 bases respectively, with 10 bases between them. This CDR3 has 13 amino acids. The CDR3 loop reads CSVEKGVDTEAFF. For the CDR3, the DNA is TGCAGCGTTGAAAAAGGGGTGGACACTGAAGCTTTCTTT.

The chain joins TRBV5-4 to TRBJ2-3; 15 bases line up with TRBD2. The V gene's germline CDR1 is SGHNT and CDR2 YYREEE (reference sequence). V was clipped by 4 bases and J by 3 bases; unmatched bases: 3. CDR3 length: 16 residues. The CDR3 DNA is TGTGCCAGCAGCAACGGACTAGCGGGGGGGACAGATACGCAGTATTTT. It translates to CASSNGLAGGTDTQYF.

In DNA form, the CDR3 reads TGTGCCAGCAGTTCGAGGAGAACTAATGAAAAACTGTTTTTT. As protein: CASSSRRTNEKLFF. V and J are TRBV28 and TRBJ1-4, with D hard to call. The germline V and J ends were trimmed by 4 bases and 1 base, with 7 bases remaining between them. The V gene's germline CDR1 is MDHEN and CDR2 SYDVKM. CDR3 length: 14 amino acids.

V and J are TRBV5-4 and TRBJ2-7; 10 nucleotides align to TRBD1. V trimming: 4 bases; J trimming: 2 bases; junction bases outside the gene matches: 6. This CDR3 is 15 amino acids long. CDR1 and CDR2 (germline): SGHNT, YYREEE (reference sequence). The CDR3 bases are TGTGCCAGCAGCGCGGCAGGGACAGGGGCCTACGAGCAGTACTTC. This sequence encodes CASSAAGTGAYEQYF.

V usage is TRBV28 and J usage is TRBJ1-5; 8 bases align to TRBD1. The CDR3 length is 12 residues. The germline V gene has CDR1 MDHEN and CDR2 SYDVKM. Trimming removed 1 base from V and 16 bases from J; junction bases left unmatched: 6. CDR3 coding DNA: TGTGCCAGCAGTTTATCGGACAGGGAAGGACATTTT. Encoded protein: CASSLSDREGHF.

V usage is TRBV5-1 and J usage is TRBJ2-1; no reliable D call. Per the germline V gene, CDR1 is SGHRS and CDR2 is YFSETQ. The CDR3 consists of 16 residues. Between the trimmed V and J ends, which lost 1 base and 0 bases, there was a span of 11 bases. CDR3 region: CASSLFSPGSYNEQFF. CDR3 nucleotides: TGCGCCAGCAGCTTGTTTTCTCCAGGCTCCTACAATGAGCAGTTCTTC. Variable domain in full (rest from reference TRBV5-1 and TRBJ2-1): KAGVTQTPRYLIKTRGQQVTLSCSPISGHRSVSWYQQTPGQGLQFLFEYFSETQRNKGNFPGRFSGRQFSNSRSEMNVSTLELGDSALYLCASSLFSPGSYNEQFFGPGTRLTVL.

The chain has TRBV4-3 and TRBJ1-3; TRBD1 aligns across 8 bases. The CDR3 has 16 amino acids. CDR1 and CDR2 (germline): LGHNA, YSLEER. V trimming: 4 bases; J trimming: 4 bases; junction bases outside the gene matches: 9. CDR3 bases: TGCGCCAGCAGCCCTGGGACAGGTCCAGGGGGAAACACCATATATTTT. Its translation is CASSPGTGPGGNTIYF.

The chain combines TRBV7-6 with TRBJ2-5; the D is unclear. Looked up from germline, CDR1 is SGHVS and CDR2 is FNYEAQ. The CDR3 has 12 amino acids. V lost 4 bases, J lost 4 bases, and 7 bases lay in between. The CDR3 sequence is CASSYNRETQYF. CDR3 nucleotides: TGTGCCAGCAGCTATAATAGAGAGACCCAGTACTTC.

The chain carries TRBV19 and TRBJ2-7; 8 nucleotides match TRBD2. Losses at the gene ends were 3 bases for V and 0 bases for J; bases not matched to a gene: 1. Germline-derived CDR1 and CDR2 are LNHDA and SQIVND (reference sequence). The CDR3 has 14 amino acids. In DNA, the CDR3 is TGTGCCAGTAGTATGACTAGCGACTCCTACGAGCAGTACTTC. Translation gives CASSMTSDSYEQYF.

The CDR3 coding sequence is TGTGCCAGCACAGAAAGGGGCGAGCAGTACTTC. Encoded protein: CASTERGEQYF. This rearrangement joins TRBV6-5 to TRBJ2-7, with D possibly TRBD1 on 5 matching bases. The CDR3 covers 11 residues. V was shortened by 7 bases and J by 6 bases, with 10 bases between the two germline ends. Germline V gene sequence: CDR1 MNHEY, CDR2 SVGAGI.

The chain couples TRBV5-5 to TRBJ2-4; 7 nucleotides line up with TRBD2. Germline V gives CDR1 SGHKS, CDR2 YYEKEE (reference sequence). The trim removed 3 bases at V and 8 bases at J, leaving 8 bases unmatched. The CDR3 has 14 residues. The CDR3 sequence is CASSWAGGVDIQYF. DNA of the CDR3: TGTGCCAGCAGCTGGGCTGGGGGGGTGGACATTCAGTACTTC. Using reference TRBV5-5 and TRBJ2-4 for the parts outside the CDR3, the full variable domain is DAGVTQSPTHLIKTRGQQVTLRCSPISGHKSVSWYQQVLGQGPQFIFQYYEKEERGRGNFPDRFSARQFPNYSSELNVNALLLGDSALYLCASSWAGGVDIQYFGAGTRLSVL.

V and J are TRBV6-5 and TRBJ1-1; D remains unclear. The germline CDR1 and CDR2 sequences are MNHEY and SVGAGI. This CDR3 comprises 13 residues. Trimming took off 4 bases at V and 1 base at J, with 7 bases between the two ends. The CDR3 is CASSSGWNTEAFF. As DNA, the CDR3 is TGTGCCAGCAGTTCCGGTTGGAACACTGAAGCTTTCTTT.

The chain combines TRBV19 with TRBJ1-1, with 7 bases identical to TRBD1. The V and J ends lost 6 bases and 1 base, in that order; junction bases with no gene match: 5. Looked up from germline, CDR1 is LNHDA and CDR2 is SQIVND (reference sequence). CDR3 size: 14 residues. The CDR3 DNA reads as TGTGCCAGTAGGCCGGGACAGAGGAACACTGAAGCTTTCTTT. Translated, it gives CASRPGQRNTEAFF.

This chain connects TRBV7-3 to TRBJ2-3; perhaps TRBD2 as D (6 bases). Germline CDR1 is SGHTA and CDR2 is FQGTGA. V lost 5 bases to trimming and J lost 5 bases, with 20 bases between them. The CDR3 totals 16 residues. The CDR3 DNA follows: TGTGCCAGCAGCCCGGGGACGGGAGTGGGTATAGATACGCAGTATTTT. Encoded protein: CASSPGTGVGIDTQYF.

The chain carries TRBV9 and TRBJ2-2; 14 bases match TRBD2. Losses at the gene ends were 4 bases for V and 7 bases for J; bases not matched to a gene: 12. This CDR3 has 18 residues. Germline values: CDR1 SGDLS, CDR2 YYNGEE. The CDR3 sequence: CASSSPTSGRARSGELFF. In DNA form, the CDR3 reads TGTGCCAGCAGCTCACCGACTAGCGGGAGGGCCCGAAGCGGGGAGCTGTTTTTT.

The genes are TRBV6-1 and TRBJ2-7; 10 bases are a match to TRBD1. CDR1 MNHNS and CDR2 SASEGT come from the germline V gene. The CDR3 is 15 amino acids. V dropped 8 bases and J dropped 5; count of bases not matched to a gene: 12. For the CDR3, the DNA is TGTGCCAGCCTTAGGGGGACAGGGGCTGGGCACGAGCAGTACTTC. This sequence encodes CASLRGTGAGHEQYF.